These T cell receptor beta chains were read from a single sample in a study of T cells in Graves' hyperthyroidism and ophthalmopathy. TCRdb independently ran MiXCR on the multiplex PCR reads; one entry per CDR3 protein. The sample records some 510,000 distinct CDR3 sequences, around 46% being singletons. The sample was peripheral blood or thyroid tissue (not recorded which). These receptor sequences come from a woman under 30 with Graves' hyperthyroidism. The CDR3 runs from the conserved cysteine through the conserved F or W. The D gene is left open where the match is weak. A row's size may be missing; if present it is once, few, many or a size class.

TRBV11-3	TRBJ2-2	TRBD1	once	TGTGCCAGCAGCATCCGGGACAGGGCGTTGTCCGGGGAGCTGTTTTTT	CASSIRDRALSGELFF
TRBV7-2	TRBJ1-1	.	few	TGCGCCAGCAGCCAAGATCAACGGCTTGAAGCTTTCTTT	CASSQDQRLEAFF
TRBV7-9	TRBJ1-1	.	many	TGTGCCAGCAGCTTAGAACGGTTCATGAACACTGAAGCTTTCTTT	CASSLERFMNTEAFF
TRBV7-9	TRBJ2-6	.	many	TGTGCCAGCAGCCCCCCCGCGGGTCCTGGGGCCAACGTCCTGACTTTC	CASSPPAGPGANVLTF
TRBV7-9	TRBJ1-1	.	few	TGTGCCAGCAGCTTAGGAGCCAGGGCGGAAACTGAAGCTTTCTTT	CASSLGARAETEAFF
TRBV19	TRBJ2-2	TRBD1	once	TGTGCCAGTATCATGGTCGGGACAGGGGACACCGGGGAGCTGTTTTTT	CASIMVGTGDTGELFF
TRBV6-5	TRBJ2-1	.	.	TGTGCCAGCAGTTACTCTTTGGCGGATGAGCAGTTCTTC	CASSYSLADEQFF
TRBV20-1	TRBJ1-2	TRBD1	once	TGCAGTGCTATGGGGGGACAGAACTTCTATGGCTACACCTTC	CSAMGGQNFYGYTF
TRBV10-3	TRBJ1-1	.	.	TGTGCCAGCAGTTCCCGGGTTCCGAACACTGAAGCTTTCTTT	CASSSRVPNTEAFF
TRBV19	TRBJ1-2	.	.	TGTGCCAGTAGTATAGGAGTGGGGACGGCCCTCGGGGACACCTTC	CASSIGVGTALGDTF
TRBV2	TRBJ2-2	TRBD2	few	TGTGCCAGCAGTAACGAGCGGGAGGGCCGTAACACCGGGGAGCTGTTTTTT	CASSNEREGRNTGELFF
TRBV20-1	TRBJ2-5	TRBD2	few	TGCAGTGCTGATGGTAGCGGGCTGACACAAGAGACCCAGTACTTC	CSADGSGLTQETQYF
TRBV5-1	TRBJ1-1	.	few	TGCGCCAGCAGCGTCGCCGGGAGCGGGTACACTGAAGCTTTCTTT	CASSVAGSGYTEAFF
TRBV20-1	TRBJ2-7	TRBD2	.	TGCAGTGCTAGAACCGGACTAGCGGGAGAGGAGCAGTACTTC	CSARTGLAGEEQYF